The clone carrying this T cell receptor beta chain was detected only once. Its target is not known. The record originates from a study of shared clonotypes between healthy human individuals. Study-wide findings and caveats: A limitation of the genetic and exposure-history diversity represented arose from few donors.

The protocol was immunoSEQ multiplex PCR, while the TCRdb copy is restricted to in-frame clones and leaves out a portion. This table holds some 1.5 million clones, 98% found once. Deletions cut 0 bases from V and 6 bases from J, with 9 bases between. CDR1 is SGHRS and CDR2 is YFSETQ in the germline V gene. The CDR3 has 13 residues. The sequenced sample was naive CD4+ T cells sorted from blood. The subset: CD45RA+ positively selected. This TCR derives from a man under 40 in good health. V gene TRBV5-1 combines with J gene TRBJ1-2; no definite D call. CDR3 sequence: CASSLVLGDGYTF. The DNA for the CDR3 is TGCGCCAGCAGCTTGGTTCTGGGCGATGGCTACACCTTC.